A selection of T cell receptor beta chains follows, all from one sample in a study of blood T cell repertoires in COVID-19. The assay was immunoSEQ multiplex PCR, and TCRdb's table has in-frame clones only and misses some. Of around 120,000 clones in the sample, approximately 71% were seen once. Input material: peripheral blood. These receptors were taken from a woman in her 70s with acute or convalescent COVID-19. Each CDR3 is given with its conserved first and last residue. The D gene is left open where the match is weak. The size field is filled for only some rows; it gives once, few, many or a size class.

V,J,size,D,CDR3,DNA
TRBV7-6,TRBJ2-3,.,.,CASSSGRDTDTQYF,TGTGCCAGCAGCAGCGGACGGGACACAGATACGCAGTATTTT
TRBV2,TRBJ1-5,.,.,CASSEGQFQPQHF,TGTGCCAGCAGTGAGGGGCAGTTTCAGCCCCAGCATTTT
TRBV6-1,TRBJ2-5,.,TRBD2,CASSEWREGETQYF,TGTGCCAGCAGTGAATGGCGGGAGGGAGAGACCCAGTACTTC
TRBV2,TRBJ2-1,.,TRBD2,CASSGPLTGGLHNEQFF,TGTGCCAGCAGTGGGCCTCTCACGGGGGGGTTACACAATGAGCAGTTCTTC
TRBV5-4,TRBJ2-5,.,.,CASSLEVGQETQYF,TGTGCCAGCAGCTTGGAAGTCGGTCAAGAGACCCAGTACTTC
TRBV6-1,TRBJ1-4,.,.,CASSDRRVNEKLFF,TGTGCCAGCAGTGATCGGAGGGTGAATGAAAAACTGTTTTTT
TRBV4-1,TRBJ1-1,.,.,CASSQVQQGGREAFF,TGCGCCAGCAGCCAAGTCCAACAGGGTGGTCGGGAAGCTTTCTTT
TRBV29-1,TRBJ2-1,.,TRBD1,CSGGTGMNEQFF,TGCAGCGGTGGGACAGGGATGAATGAGCAGTTCTTC
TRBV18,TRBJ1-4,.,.,CASSPEVTTNEKLFF,TGTGCCAGCTCACCAGAGGTGACGACTAATGAAAAACTGTTTTTT
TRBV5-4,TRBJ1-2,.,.,CASSLSGESGYTF,TGTGCCAGCAGCTTGTCAGGGGAGTCTGGCTACACCTTC
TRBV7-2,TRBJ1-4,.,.,CASSPRGRTNEKLFF,TGTGCCAGCAGCCCAAGGGGTAGGACTAATGAAAAACTGTTTTTT
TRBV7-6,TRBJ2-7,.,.,CASSNQGEQYF,TGTGCCAGCAGCAACCAGGGCGAGCAGTACTTC
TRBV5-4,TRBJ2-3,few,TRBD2,CASSPSGGGLDTQYF,TGTGCCAGCAGCCCAAGCGGGGGGGGCTTGGATACGCAGTATTTT
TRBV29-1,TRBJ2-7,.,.,CSVNVGPSDYEQYF,TGCAGCGTTAATGTGGGGCCCTCCGATTACGAGCAGTACTTC
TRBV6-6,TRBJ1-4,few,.,CASSPTENEKLFF,TGTGCCAGCAGCCCGACAGAAAATGAAAAACTGTTTTTT
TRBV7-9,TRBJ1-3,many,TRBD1,CASMARRTGSDTIYF,TGTGCCAGCATGGCTCGAAGGACAGGGTCAGACACCATATATTTT
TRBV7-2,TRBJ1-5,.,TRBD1,CASSLNRGQGPQHF,TGTGCCAGCAGCTTAAACAGGGGGCAGGGGCCCCAGCATTTT
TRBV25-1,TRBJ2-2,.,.,CASSEPQATGELFF,TGTGCCAGCAGTGAACCCCAGGCCACCGGGGAGCTGTTTTTT
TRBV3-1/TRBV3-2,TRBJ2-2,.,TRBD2,CASSQDYPGGDTGELFF,TGTGCCAGCAGCCAAGATTACCCGGGAGGAGACACCGGGGAGCTGTTTTTT
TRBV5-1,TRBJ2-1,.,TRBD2,CASSLAGDREQFF,TGCGCCAGCAGCTTAGCGGGAGATCGGGAGCAGTTCTTC